This T cell receptor (beta chain) was sequenced in a study of T-cell reconstitution after alpha-beta-depleted transplantation in children. TCRbeta library preparation incorporated unique molecular identifiers. TCRdb used MiXCR to reprocess the PCR reads, holding one entry per CDR3 protein. The sample shows over 85,000 distinct CDR3 sequences, 10% of them seen only once. This clonotype was counted at least ten times. V was pared by 4 bases and J by 7 bases, with 8 bases between. Germline lookup yields CDR1 ENHRY and CDR2 SYGVKD. This CDR3 has 11 residues. The sequence derives from a human donor who donated a stem cell graft to a child with acute lymphoblastic leukemia. The chain has TRBV10-3 and TRBJ2-7; D not certain. Material: PBMCs from the stem cell graft donor, obtained from the stem cell graft. In DNA form, the CDR3 reads TGTGCCATCAGTGTCACGGGTGAGCAGTACTTC. Its protein is CAISVTGEQYF.